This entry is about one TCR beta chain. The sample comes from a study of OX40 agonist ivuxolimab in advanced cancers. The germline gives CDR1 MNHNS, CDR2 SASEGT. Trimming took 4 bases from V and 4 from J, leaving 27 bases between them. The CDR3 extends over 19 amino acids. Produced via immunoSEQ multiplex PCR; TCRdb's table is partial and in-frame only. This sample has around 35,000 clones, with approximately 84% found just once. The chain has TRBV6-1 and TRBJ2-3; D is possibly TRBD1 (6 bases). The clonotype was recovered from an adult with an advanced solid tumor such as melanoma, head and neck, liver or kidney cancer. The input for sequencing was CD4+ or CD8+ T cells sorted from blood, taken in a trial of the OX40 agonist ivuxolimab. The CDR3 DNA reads TGTGCCAGCAGTGTATTTTATGCAGGGGAACAGGAGGATCCAGATACGCAGTATTTT. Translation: CASSVFYAGEQEDPDTQYF.